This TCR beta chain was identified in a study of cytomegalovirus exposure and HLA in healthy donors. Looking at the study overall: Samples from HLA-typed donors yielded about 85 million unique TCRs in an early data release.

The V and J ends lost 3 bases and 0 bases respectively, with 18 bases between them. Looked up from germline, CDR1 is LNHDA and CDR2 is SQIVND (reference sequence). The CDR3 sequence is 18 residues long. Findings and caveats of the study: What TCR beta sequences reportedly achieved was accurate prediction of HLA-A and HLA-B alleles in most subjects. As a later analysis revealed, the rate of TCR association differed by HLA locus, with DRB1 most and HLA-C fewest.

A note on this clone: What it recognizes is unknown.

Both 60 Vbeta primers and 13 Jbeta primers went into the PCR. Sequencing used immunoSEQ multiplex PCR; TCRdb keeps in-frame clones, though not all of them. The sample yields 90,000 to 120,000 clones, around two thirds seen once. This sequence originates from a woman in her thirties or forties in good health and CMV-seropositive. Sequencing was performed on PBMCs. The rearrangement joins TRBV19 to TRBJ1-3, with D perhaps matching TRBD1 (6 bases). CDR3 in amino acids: CASSIERQDSPSGNTIYF. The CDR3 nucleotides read TGTGCCAGTAGTATCGAGAGACAGGATTCTCCCTCTGGAAACACCATATATTTT.